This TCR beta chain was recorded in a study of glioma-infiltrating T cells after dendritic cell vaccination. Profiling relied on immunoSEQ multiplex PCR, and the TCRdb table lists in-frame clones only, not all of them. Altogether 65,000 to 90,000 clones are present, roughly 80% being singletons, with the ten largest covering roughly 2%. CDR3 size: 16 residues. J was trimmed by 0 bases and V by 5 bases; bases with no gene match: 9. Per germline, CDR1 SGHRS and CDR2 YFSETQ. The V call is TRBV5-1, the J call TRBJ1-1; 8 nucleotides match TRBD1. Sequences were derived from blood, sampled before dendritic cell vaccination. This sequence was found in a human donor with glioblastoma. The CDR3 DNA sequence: TGCGCCAGCAGTTATGGACAGGGTCTGGTGAACACTGAAGCTTTCTTT. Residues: CASSYGQGLVNTEAFF.